These 12 T cell receptor beta chains were all obtained from the same sample, sequenced in a study of CD4+ T cells in melanoma. TCRdb keeps only in-frame clones here, not all; method: immunoSEQ multiplex PCR. This table holds about 50,000 clones, about 91% found once. The source material was peripheral blood. Receptors originate from a human donor with melanoma.

This clone appeared a single time. The V gene is TRBV7-3, the J gene TRBJ2-4; 8 nucleotides agree with TRBD1. J lost 5 bases, V lost 6 bases, and 3 bases had no gene match. Germline V CDR1 and CDR2: SGHTA, FQGTGA. The CDR3 runs to 13 residues. The CDR3 is CASSLDRENIQYF. CDR3 nucleotides: TGTGCCAGCAGTTTGGACAGGGAAAACATTCAGTACTTC. The whole variable domain, remainder taken from reference TRBV7-3 and TRBJ2-4, is GAGVSQTPSNKVTEKGKYVELRCDPISGHTALYWYRQSLGQGPEFLIYFQGTGAADDSGLPNDRFFAVRPEGSVSTLKIQRTERGDSAVYLCASSLDRENIQYFGAGTRLSVL.

V usage is TRBV5-1 and J usage is TRBJ1-4; D gene uncertain. This CDR3 comprises 14 residues. Trimming shortened V by 1 base and J by 7 bases, and 11 bases separated the two germline ends. CDR1 and CDR2 (germline): SGHRS, YFSETQ. The CDR3 sequence: CASSLNPGSEKLFF. For the CDR3, the DNA is TGCGCCAGCAGCTTGAATCCCGGTAGTGAAAAACTGTTTTTT.

The gene calls are TRBV19 and TRBJ1-2; D not resolved. The length of the CDR3 is 12 residues. V lost 5 bases and J 13 bases, leaving 17 bases between the germline ends. Germline CDR1 and CDR2: LNHDA and SQIVND (reference sequence). The CDR3 here is CASSPLTNLATF. The CDR3 DNA reads as TGTGCCAGTAGTCCCCTGACGAACCTCGCCACCTTC.

This chain's CDR3 is CASSSPLQGYVEQYF. Here the CDR3 DNA reads TGTGCCAGCAGCTCCCCTCTCCAGGGTTACGTCGAGCAGTACTTC. This chain connects TRBV11-2 to TRBJ2-7; TRBD1 might be the D (5 bases). V gave up 4 bases and J gave up 6 bases, with 19 bases separating them. The germline CDR1 and CDR2 sequences are SGHAT and FQNNGV. The CDR3 runs 15 residues.

This chain joins TRBV29-1 and TRBJ1-1, with unresolved D. The V end was cut by 6 bases, the J end by 5 bases, with 16 bases between. This CDR3 has 13 residues. Germline CDR1 and CDR2: SQVTM and ANQGSEA. The CDR3 sequence is CSVERLRETEAFF. DNA of the CDR3: TGCAGCGTCGAGCGGCTCCGAGAGACTGAAGCTTTCTTT.

This chain connects TRBV4-1 to TRBJ2-5; D gene unclear. The CDR3 covers 12 residues. With 4 bases removed from V and 6 bases from J, the gap between germline ends came to 9 bases. The germline V gene has CDR1 MGHRA and CDR2 YSYEKL. The CDR3 coding sequence is TGCGCCAGCAGCCCCGTCGGAAAGACCCAGTACTTC. Translated, it gives CASSPVGKTQYF.

In regard to this clone: Additional DNA sequences in this sample encode the identical CDR3. The chain links TRBV7-9 to TRBJ1-1; D unclear. Germline V CDR1 and CDR2: SEHNR, FQNEAQ (reference sequence). This CDR3 is 13 amino acids long. V was clipped by 0 bases and J by 4 bases, with 6 bases between them. CDR3 sequence: CASSLAGRTEAFF. The CDR3 DNA reads as TGTGCCAGCAGCTTAGCAGGGCGCACTGAAGCTTTCTTT.

The chain employs TRBV6-6 and TRBJ1-2, with D perhaps TRBD1 (6 bases). V lost 6 bases and J 5 bases, leaving 16 bases between the germline ends. This CDR3 is 14 amino acids long. Germline CDR1 and CDR2: MNHNY and SVGAGI (reference sequence). CDR3 sequence (DNA): TGTGCCAGCAGGCCCCAGGGGAGGCTTTATGGCTACACCTTC. Its translation: CASRPQGRLYGYTF.

The chain combines TRBV6-5 with TRBJ2-1, with TRBD1 matching 7 bases. V shed 8 bases, J shed 4 bases, and the junction held 5 bases outside the gene matches. The CDR3 length is 13 residues. The V gene's germline CDR1 is MNHEY and CDR2 SVGAGI. DNA for the CDR3: TGTGCCAGCGCCGGACAGGTATACAATGAGCAGTTCTTC. It is translated as CASAGQVYNEQFF.

The J gene is TRBJ1-2, the V gene TRBV6-4; a possible D gene is TRBD1 (6 bases). With 3 bases removed from V and 3 bases from J, the gap between germline ends came to 8 bases. Looked up from germline, CDR1 is MRHNA and CDR2 is SNTAGT. The CDR3 runs to 13 residues. The CDR3 spells CASSEGGHYGYTF. CDR3 DNA sequence: TGTGCCAGCAGTGAAGGGGGGCACTATGGCTACACCTTC.

The chain has TRBV30 and TRBJ1-2; D unresolved. The CDR3 contains 12 residues. The germline CDR1 and CDR2 sequences are GTSNPN and SVGIG (reference sequence). The ends were cut back, 1 base at V and 0 bases at J, with 3 bases in the middle. CDR3 residues: CAWSGANYGYTF. CDR3 sequence (DNA): TGTGCCTGGAGTGGTGCTAACTATGGCTACACCTTC.

The rearrangement uses TRBV7-9 and TRBJ1-2; D call uncertain. V gave up 4 bases and J gave up 7 bases, with 13 bases separating them. Germline V lookup: CDR1 SEHNR, CDR2 FQNEAQ (reference sequence). CDR3 length: 13 residues. In nucleotides, the CDR3 is TGTGCCAGCAGCTGGGGTCCCGACGGTGGCTACACCTTC. Translating it yields CASSWGPDGGYTF.